Below are 29 T cell receptor beta chains sequenced from a single sample in a study of cytomegalovirus exposure and HLA in healthy donors. PCR used 60 Vbeta primers and 13 Jbeta primers. Clones were sequenced by immunoSEQ multiplex PCR, and TCRdb holds only the in-frame ones, with some missing. The sample lists some 130,000 clones, 76% occurring once. The sample taken for sequencing was PBMCs. These receptors all stem from a man aged 35 to 55 in good health and CMV-seronegative.

J is TRBJ2-7 and V is TRBV4-1; 9 bases match TRBD1. Germline V gene data show CDR1 as MGHRA and CDR2 as YSYEKL. V lost 3 bases and J lost 2; bases outside the gene matches: 5. CDR3 size: 15 residues. The CDR3 sequence: CASSHPGQGTYEQYF. CDR3 in DNA: TGCGCCAGCAGCCACCCGGGACAGGGCACCTACGAGCAGTACTTC.

The rearrangement links TRBV7-2 to TRBJ1-2; 10 bases align to TRBD1. The V gene end was trimmed by 5 bases and the J gene end by 4 bases; junction bases not matched to a gene: 7. The CDR3 contains 15 residues. Germline V lookup: CDR1 SGHTA, CDR2 FQGNSA. The CDR3 nucleotides are TGTGCCAGCAGCGCCGACAGGGGGCATGGCTATGGCTACACCTTC. Protein: CASSADRGHGYGYTF.

This clone was found a few times. The chain combines TRBV7-8 with TRBJ1-4, with D uncertain. The CDR3 extends over 14 amino acids. Trimming took off 5 bases at V and 7 bases at J, with 14 bases between the two ends. CDR1 is SGHVS and CDR2 is FQNEAQ in the germline V gene. CDR3 in DNA: TGTGCCAGCAGCCCCCGGGTGATGAGTGAAAAACTGTTTTTT. Translated, it gives CASSPRVMSEKLFF.

This clone appeared once. V is TRBV5-1 and J is TRBJ2-1; the match to TRBD2 covers 11 bases. Germline lookup yields CDR1 SGHRS and CDR2 YFSETQ. The CDR3 has 15 residues. V shed 5 bases and J 8 bases; nucleotides not matched to a gene: 9. The CDR3 DNA follows: TGCGCCAGCAGTCCTAGCGGGGGGAATCGTGATGAGCAGTTCTTC. This sequence encodes CASSPSGGNRDEQFF.

V is TRBV11-3 and J is TRBJ1-6; D unresolved. Germline values: CDR1 SGHNT, CDR2 YENEEA. V gave up 4 bases and J gave up 2 bases, with 15 bases separating them. This CDR3 has 17 residues. CDR3 region: CASSSDSTITYNSPLHF. For the CDR3, the DNA is TGTGCCAGCAGCTCGGACTCAACCATTACCTATAATTCACCCCTCCACTTT.

The chain carries TRBV6-6 and TRBJ2-3; 7 bases fit TRBD2. Germline V gene lookup returns CDR1 MNHNY and CDR2 SVGAGI (reference sequence). V lost 2 bases and J lost 4; bases outside the gene matches: 9. The CDR3 spans 16 residues. The CDR3, as DNA: TGTGCCAGCAGTTACCCAAGCGGGGAGAGGTCAGATACGCAGTATTTT. Residues: CASSYPSGERSDTQYF.

This sequence joins TRBV10-2 and TRBJ2-7; maybe TRBD2 (5 bases). The CDR3 has 14 amino acids. V lost 4 bases and J 2 bases, leaving 12 bases between the germline ends. Germline V lookup: CDR1 WSHSY, CDR2 SAAADI. CDR3 bases: TGCGCCAGCAGTGGCGGGTCCCCTCCCTACGAGCAGTACTTC. Translated, it gives CASSGGSPPYEQYF.

The chain couples TRBV27 to TRBJ2-3, with 7 bases fitting TRBD2. Germline CDR1 is MNHEY and CDR2 is SMNVEV (reference sequence). V lost 4 bases and J lost 0; bases outside the gene matches: 4. The CDR3 consists of 15 residues. CDR3: CASSSSGPSTDTQYF. In DNA form, the CDR3 reads TGTGCCAGCAGTTCTAGCGGACCTAGCACAGATACGCAGTATTTT.

The gene calls are TRBV25-1 and TRBJ1-1, with D possibly matching TRBD1 (6 bases). The germline gives CDR1 MGHDK, CDR2 SYGVNS. V was shortened by 7 bases and J by 5 bases, with 20 bases between the two germline ends. The CDR3 spans 15 residues. The CDR3 region has the DNA TGTGCCAGCACCTTACAGGGCGGGGGCGAGACTGAAGCTTTCTTT. Encoded protein: CASTLQGGGETEAFF.

In its sample, this clone was seen once. This rearrangement joins TRBV9 to TRBJ1-2, with 10 bases that match TRBD1. The CDR3 length is 13 residues. CDR1 is SGDLS and CDR2 is YYNGEE in the germline V gene. Germline trimming cut 7 bases from V and 2 bases from J; bases unmatched to any gene: 2. In DNA, the CDR3 is TGTGCCAGCTCGGGACAGGGGAACTATGGCTACACCTTC. Translated, it gives CASSGQGNYGYTF.

In this sample, this clone turned up a few times. The J gene is TRBJ2-7, the V gene TRBV30, with TRBD1 identical over 7 bases. V gave up 2 bases and J gave up 7 bases; unmatched junction bases: 8. Germline V gene data show CDR1 as GTSNPN and CDR2 as SVGIG (reference sequence). The CDR3 contains 13 residues. The CDR3 sequence: CAWSKKGAGEQYF. CDR3 sequence (DNA): TGTGCCTGGAGTAAAAAGGGGGCTGGGGAGCAGTACTTC.

The chain recombines TRBV10-1 with TRBJ2-5; 8 bases align to TRBD2. V lost 8 bases and J lost 4; bases outside the gene matches: 15. CDR1 WNHNN and CDR2 SYGVQD come from the germline V gene (reference sequence). The CDR3 has 16 residues. CDR3 residues: CASWGPAGAGGETQYF. For the CDR3, the DNA is TGCGCCAGCTGGGGTCCGGCAGGGGCGGGGGGAGAGACCCAGTACTTC.

CDR3 loop: CASSEWTGSTEAFF. CDR3 nucleotides: TGTGCCAGCAGTGAATGGACAGGGAGCACTGAAGCTTTCTTT. The rearrangement uses TRBV25-1 and TRBJ1-1, with 8 bases fitting TRBD1. The trim removed 1 base at V and 4 bases at J, leaving 2 bases unmatched. CDR1 and CDR2 (germline): MGHDK, SYGVNS. There are 14 residues in the CDR3.

The rearrangement uses TRBV5-1 and TRBJ1-1, with D unclear. Germline V lookup: CDR1 SGHRS, CDR2 YFSETQ. The CDR3 sequence is 14 residues long. V dropped 4 bases and J dropped 3 bases, with 13 bases sitting between them. In nucleotides, the CDR3 is TGCGCCAGCAGCCCGCCGGGCGGGGACACTGAAGCTTTCTTT. Protein: CASSPPGGDTEAFF.

The chain is built from TRBV5-4 and TRBJ2-5, with 8 bases fitting TRBD1. The trim removed 4 bases at V and 4 bases at J, leaving 12 bases unmatched. This CDR3 spans 16 amino acids. Germline loops: CDR1 SGHNT, CDR2 YYREEE (reference sequence). CDR3 bases: TGTGCCAGCAGCCCCGGGACAGGAGGGGAGAGAGAGACCCAGTACTTC. Its protein product is CASSPGTGGERETQYF.

V gene TRBV28 combines with J gene TRBJ1-1; 10 nucleotides match TRBD1. From germline, CDR1 is MDHEN and CDR2 SYDVKM. V gave up 5 bases and J gave up 7 bases; unmatched junction bases: 10. This CDR3 is 15 amino acids long. The CDR3 region has the DNA TGTGCCAGCAGTCCTCGGACAGGGGGAAGGGGTGAAGCTTTCTTT. It specifies CASSPRTGGRGEAFF. The full variable domain, with the rest looked up from reference TRBV28 and TRBJ1-1, is DVKVTQSSRYLVKRTGEKVFLECVQDMDHENMFWYRQDPGLGLRLIYFSYDVKMKEKGDIPEGYSVSREKKERFSLILESASTNQTSMYLCASSPRTGGRGEAFFGQGTRLTVV.

Here the CDR3 reads CASSFGLAGTDTQYF. The CDR3 DNA sequence: TGTGCCAGCAGCTTTGGACTAGCGGGTACAGATACGCAGTATTTT. The rearrangement links TRBV7-2 to TRBJ2-3; 11 bases line up with TRBD2. V was clipped by 3 bases and J by 3 bases; unmatched bases: 2. This CDR3 is built from 15 residues. CDR1 is SGHTA, CDR2 FQGNSA, per germline.

This rearrangement joins TRBV9 to TRBJ1-6; no clear D gene. Per germline, CDR1 SGDLS and CDR2 YYNGEE. Trimming stripped 4 bases from V and 3 bases from J, with 17 bases between. This CDR3 has 17 amino acids. CDR3 DNA: TGTGCCAGCAGCTCCTCAGGTGAAGGCTTCTATAATTCACCCCTCCACTTT. Translation: CASSSSGEGFYNSPLHF.

The chain links TRBV28 to TRBJ2-4; 7 bases match TRBD1. Germline lookup yields CDR1 MDHEN and CDR2 SYDVKM. The CDR3 totals 17 residues. V shed 3 bases, J shed 0 bases, and the junction held 8 bases outside the gene matches. The CDR3, as DNA: TGTGCCAGCAGTTTCGGGACAGTTACTCAAGCCAAAAACATTCAGTACTTC. Protein sequence: CASSFGTVTQAKNIQYF. Variable domain in full (rest from reference TRBV28 and TRBJ2-4): DVKVTQSSRYLVKRTGEKVFLECVQDMDHENMFWYRQDPGLGLRLIYFSYDVKMKEKGDIPEGYSVSREKKERFSLILESASTNQTSMYLCASSFGTVTQAKNIQYFGAGTRLSVL.

The rearrangement links TRBV9 to TRBJ1-2, with D tentatively TRBD1 (5 bases). V gave up 0 bases and J gave up 2 bases, with 14 bases separating them. The CDR3 consists of 16 residues. Germline CDR1 is SGDLS and CDR2 is YYNGEE. CDR3 in amino acids: CASSVAPLPGNYGYTF. The CDR3 DNA reads TGTGCCAGCAGCGTAGCCCCTCTACCAGGGAACTATGGCTACACCTTC. The variable domain in full, with the rest retrieved from reference TRBV9 and TRBJ1-2, is DSGVTQTPKHLITATGQRVTLRCSPRSGDLSVYWYQQSLDQGLQFLIQYYNGEERAKGNILERFSAQQFPDLHSELNLSSLELGDSALYFCASSVAPLPGNYGYTFGSGTRLTVV.

The rearrangement uses TRBV7-9 and TRBJ2-1; possible D gene TRBD2, 6 bases. The germline V gene encodes CDR1 SEHNR and CDR2 FQNEAQ (reference sequence). Trimming stripped 1 base from V and 1 base from J, with 8 bases between. The CDR3 is 15 residues long. The CDR3 DNA sequence: TGTGCCAGCAGCTTAGACGGGGGATCCTACAATGAGCAGTTCTTC. Amino acid sequence: CASSLDGGSYNEQFF.

V is TRBV19 and J is TRBJ1-4, with 8 bases fitting TRBD1. V lost 6 bases and J lost 5; bases outside the gene matches: 5. Germline CDR1 LNHDA, CDR2 SQIVND (reference sequence). The CDR3 covers 14 residues. CDR3 in amino acids: CASRGTGPNEKLFF. CDR3 nucleotide sequence: TGTGCCAGTAGGGGGACAGGCCCAAATGAAAAACTGTTTTTT.

The chain is built from TRBV30 and TRBJ2-3; D might be TRBD1 (6 bases). The germline V gene encodes CDR1 GTSNPN and CDR2 SVGIG (reference sequence). CDR3 length equals 14 residues. The CDR3 region is CACPAGASTDTQYF. CDR3 nucleotide sequence: TGTGCGTGTCCCGCAGGGGCTAGCACAGATACGCAGTATTTT.

The chain recombines TRBV5-1 with TRBJ1-3, with D unresolved. The V end lost 4 bases, the J end lost 0 bases, and 17 bases lay between the germline ends. CDR1 and CDR2 from the germline V gene are SGHRS and YFSETQ. The CDR3 runs to 17 residues. For the CDR3, the DNA is TGCGCCAGCAGCCCAAACGGAGGACCGTTCTCTGGAAACACCATATATTTT. Its translation: CASSPNGGPFSGNTIYF.

The V gene is TRBV27, the J gene TRBJ2-7; TRBD1 is a possible D gene (5 bases). There are 14 residues in the CDR3. Trimming left V 5 bases short and J 8 bases short, with 19 bases between. Germline CDR1 is MNHEY and CDR2 is SMNVEV (reference sequence). CDR3 amino acids: CASSPQPRQFQQYF. CDR3 in DNA: TGTGCCAGCAGTCCCCAACCTCGACAGTTCCAGCAGTACTTC.

V is TRBV30 and J is TRBJ2-1; TRBD2 is a possible D gene (5 bases). The CDR3 is made up of 15 amino acids. V gave up 3 bases and J gave up 1 base, with 13 bases separating them. In germline, CDR1 is GTSNPN, CDR2 SVGIG (reference sequence). CDR3 DNA: TGTGCCTGGAGGGACTGGGGTGGTTCCTACAATGAGCAGTTCTTC. It specifies CAWRDWGGSYNEQFF. Filled out from reference TRBV30 and TRBJ2-1, the complete variable domain reads SQTIHQWPATLVQPVGSPLSLECTVEGTSNPNLYWYRQAAGRGLQLLFYSVGIGQISSEVPQNLSASRPQDRQFILSSKKLLLSDSGFYLCAWRDWGGSYNEQFFGPGTRLTVL.

A remark on this clone: Other DNA variants within this sample encode the same CDR3. The gene calls are TRBV18 and TRBJ2-7, with D tentatively TRBD1 (6 bases). Germline V gene lookup returns CDR1 KGHSH and CDR2 LQKENI. This CDR3 has 15 residues. Trimming shortened V by 1 base and J by 0 bases, and 10 bases separated the two germline ends. The CDR3 DNA follows: TGTGCCAGCTCACCACGTACAGGGTCCTCCTACGAGCAGTACTTC. Translating gives CASSPRTGSSYEQYF.

The rearrangement links TRBV30 to TRBJ2-1, with D possibly TRBD2 on 6 matching bases. Trimming removed 2 bases from V and 10 bases from J, with 9 bases in between. The length of the CDR3 is 11 residues. From germline, CDR1 is GTSNPN and CDR2 SVGIG (reference sequence). The CDR3 loop is CAWSSSGEQFF. In DNA, the CDR3 is TGTGCCTGGAGTAGTAGCGGAGAGCAGTTCTTC.

This chain joins TRBV5-1 and TRBJ2-1; TRBD2 matches 14 bases. Germline loops: CDR1 SGHRS, CDR2 YFSETQ. V was pared by 4 bases and J by 0 bases, with 6 bases of the junction left unmatched. The CDR3 contains 18 residues. The CDR3 coding sequence is TGCGCCAGCAGCATCGGACTAGCGGGGGGAAGCTCCTACAATGAGCAGTTCTTC. Encoded protein: CASSIGLAGGSSYNEQFF.